Each of the 29 T cell receptor beta chains below was sequenced from the same sample in a study of T cells expressing NK-cell markers. TCRdb reprocessed the 5' RACE reads, keeping one entry per CDR3 protein, no DNA. The table gives almost 450,000 distinct CDR3 sequences; the top ten clones make up about 7.1% of it. The source material was blood T cells: a sorted CD56 or NKG2C T cell subset, CD4+ or CD8+ T cells, or bulk PBMC T cells (not recorded which). All receptors derive from a woman aged 18-69 years in good health.

The V call is TRBV3-1, the J call TRBJ2-5; the TCRdb D gene call, TRBD1, has no DNA to confirm it. Per germline, CDR1 LGHDT and CDR2 YNNKEL (reference sequence). The CDR3 length is 16 residues. The CDR3 spells CASSQDYGTGEETQYF.

This clonotype is classed as medium-sized (0.01 to 0.1%) by frequency. The V gene is TRBV29-1, the J gene TRBJ2-1. The CDR3 is 13 amino acids. Germline V gene sequence: CDR1 SQVTM, CDR2 ANQGSEA. The CDR3 is CSVERETYNEQFF.

This rearrangement joins TRBV4-3 to TRBJ1-4; as DNA is missing, the TRBD1 call by TCRdb cannot be tested. The germline CDR1 and CDR2 sequences are LGHNA and YSLEER. The CDR3 consists of 16 residues. The CDR3 here is CASSQDVPSGNEKLFF.

The rearrangement links TRBV25-1 to TRBJ1-5. This CDR3 contains 12 residues. Per the germline V gene, CDR1 is MGHDK and CDR2 is SYGVNS. The CDR3 loop reads CATASGNQPQHF.

This chain joins TRBV29-1 and TRBJ1-5; checking the TCRdb D call of TRBD1 is not possible without DNA. There are 13 residues in the CDR3. Germline CDR1 and CDR2: SQVTM and ANQGSEA. This CDR3 is CSGSGGANQPQHF. Filled out from reference TRBV29-1 and TRBJ1-5, the complete variable domain reads SAVISQKPSRDICQRGTSLTIQCQVDSQVTMMFWYRQQPGQSLTLIATANQGSEATYESGFVIDKFPISRPNLTFSTLTVSNMSPEDSSIYLCSGSGGANQPQHFGDGTRLSIL.

The rearrangement links TRBV16 to TRBJ1-4. The germline V gene encodes CDR1 KGHSY and CDR2 FQNENV. The CDR3 spans 16 residues. This CDR3 reads CASSQKPQAWGEKLFF.

The chain combines TRBV6-5 with TRBJ2-5. The CDR3 length is 15 residues. The germline gives CDR1 MNHEY, CDR2 SVGAGI. CDR3 sequence: CASSYSTAAVLSQYF.

CDR3: CASSPSGRTQYF. The chain carries TRBV3-1 and TRBJ2-3; TCRdb returns TRBD2, unconfirmable since there is no DNA. This CDR3 has 12 residues. Germline V CDR1 and CDR2: LGHDT, YNNKEL (reference sequence).

The genes are TRBV18 and TRBJ1-3; TCRdb gives TRBD1 as the D gene, but with no DNA this cannot be confirmed. CDR1 is KGHSH, CDR2 LQKENI, per germline. This CDR3 comprises 15 residues. This CDR3 is CASSPTTGGINTIYF.

This chain's CDR3 is CASSLGQFRLNTEAFF. V is TRBV7-2 and J is TRBJ1-1. The V gene's germline CDR1 is SGHTA and CDR2 FQGNSA. CDR3 length: 16 amino acids.

J is TRBJ2-2 and V is TRBV18. Germline assignment: CDR1 KGHSH and CDR2 LQKENI. The CDR3 extends over 14 amino acids. The CDR3 loop is CASSSQGDTGELFF.

This chain links TRBV21-1 with TRBJ2-5; TCRdb picks TRBD1, but there is no DNA to check that call. TRBV21-1 is tagged as a pseudogene. The CDR3 covers 14 residues. This CDR3 reads CATPRQELQETQYF.

The J gene is TRBJ2-3, the V gene TRBV9; TCRdb returns TRBD1, unconfirmable since there is no DNA. The CDR3 is 13 residues long. CDR1 SGDLS and CDR2 YYNGEE come from the germline V gene. CDR3 region: CATALAPSDTQYF.

The J gene is TRBJ2-5, the V gene TRBV11-1; TCRdb reports TRBD2, a call that lacks DNA to check it against. Germline assignment: CDR1 SGHAT and CDR2 FQDESV (reference sequence). The CDR3 has 18 amino acids. CDR3 loop: CASSPTAVSGMSWETQYF.

V is TRBV5-1 and J is TRBJ1-2. Germline assignment: CDR1 SGHRS and CDR2 YFSETQ. The CDR3 is 16 residues long. This chain's CDR3 is CASSLGSVGPFRGYTF.

The chain has TRBV6-6 and TRBJ2-7; TCRdb outputs TRBD1, but without DNA this stays unchecked. The CDR3 sequence is 13 residues long. Germline assignment: CDR1 MNHNY and CDR2 SVGAGI (reference sequence). CDR3 amino acids: CASSRTGSYEQYF.

This chain joins TRBV29-1 and TRBJ2-6. This CDR3 is built from 14 residues. CDR1 and CDR2 (germline): SQVTM, ANQGSEA. The CDR3 protein is CSVVGDSGANVLTF. Filled out from reference TRBV29-1 and TRBJ2-6, the complete variable domain reads SAVISQKPSRDICQRGTSLTIQCQVDSQVTMMFWYRQQPGQSLTLIATANQGSEATYESGFVIDKFPISRPNLTFSTLTVSNMSPEDSSIYLCSVVGDSGANVLTFGAGSRLTVL.

The chain carries TRBV5-1 and TRBJ1-1; TCRdb picks TRBD1, but there is no DNA to check that call. Germline V gene sequence: CDR1 SGHRS, CDR2 YFSETQ. The CDR3 spans 15 residues. The CDR3 sequence: CASSLSPGLNTEAFF. The full variable domain, rest sourced from reference TRBV5-1 and TRBJ1-1, is KAGVTQTPRYLIKTRGQQVTLSCSPISGHRSVSWYQQTPGQGLQFLFEYFSETQRNKGNFPGRFSGRQFSNSRSEMNVSTLELGDSALYLCASSLSPGLNTEAFFGQGTRLTVV.

The CDR3 sequence is CAGQGTQTNYGYTF. The chain has TRBV12-3 or TRBV12-4 and TRBJ1-2; TCRdb gives TRBD1 as the D gene, but with no DNA this cannot be confirmed. The CDR3 covers 14 residues.

This chain connects TRBV20-1 to TRBJ2-3; as DNA is missing, the TRBD2 call by TCRdb cannot be tested. There are 15 residues in the CDR3. Per the germline V gene, CDR1 is DFQATT and CDR2 is SNEGSKA (reference sequence). The CDR3 sequence: CSARRADTNTDTQYF.

The chain is built from TRBV4-3 and TRBJ2-1. CDR3 length: 15 amino acids. Germline-derived CDR1 and CDR2 are LGHNA and YSLEER. The CDR3 spells CASSQENQRYNEQFF.

V is TRBV20-1 and J is TRBJ2-1; TCRdb selects TRBD2, and the lack of DNA leaves this call unchecked. The CDR3 extends over 18 amino acids. Germline V lookup: CDR1 DFQATT, CDR2 SNEGSKA (reference sequence). The CDR3 region is CSASNGLAVKSSYNEQFF.

V usage is TRBV7-3 and J usage is TRBJ2-7; the TRBD2 assignment by TCRdb is unverifiable without DNA. The CDR3 contains 15 residues. Germline V gene data show CDR1 as SGHTA and CDR2 as FQGTGA. CDR3: CASSLSSGYPYEQYF. Full variable domain (missing parts from reference TRBV7-3 and TRBJ2-7): GAGVSQTPSNKVTEKGKYVELRCDPISGHTALYWYRQSLGQGPEFLIYFQGTGAADDSGLPNDRFFAVRPEGSVSTLKIQRTERGDSAVYLCASSLSSGYPYEQYFGPGTRLTVT.

This rearrangement joins TRBV20-1 to TRBJ1-2; TCRdb outputs TRBD1, but without DNA this stays unchecked. CDR1 is DFQATT and CDR2 is SNEGSKA in the germline V gene (reference sequence). The CDR3 runs to 13 residues. The CDR3 spells CSASWDTTYGYTF.

This chain joins TRBV12-3 or TRBV12-4 and TRBJ2-5. This CDR3 region has 14 residues. This CDR3 reads CASSFPTSGQTQYF.

The V call is TRBV12-3 or TRBV12-4, the J call TRBJ1-6; TCRdb's D call, TRBD1, is unchecked because there is no DNA. CDR3 length: 15 amino acids. The CDR3 loop is CASSSFYRGDSPLHF.

The chain combines TRBV12-3 or TRBV12-4 with TRBJ2-3. This CDR3 contains 13 residues. This CDR3 is CASSLGTADTQYF.

CDR3: CATLAGGSREQFF. The V and J genes are TRBV10-3 and TRBJ2-1; TCRdb's D call of TRBD2 is untestable without DNA. Germline V gene data show CDR1 as ENHRY and CDR2 as SYGVKD. CDR3 length: 13 amino acids.

This chain joins TRBV21-1 and TRBJ2-1. TRBV21-1 is marked as a pseudogene. The length of the CDR3 is 14 residues. The CDR3 spells CASSVHNQNNEQFF.